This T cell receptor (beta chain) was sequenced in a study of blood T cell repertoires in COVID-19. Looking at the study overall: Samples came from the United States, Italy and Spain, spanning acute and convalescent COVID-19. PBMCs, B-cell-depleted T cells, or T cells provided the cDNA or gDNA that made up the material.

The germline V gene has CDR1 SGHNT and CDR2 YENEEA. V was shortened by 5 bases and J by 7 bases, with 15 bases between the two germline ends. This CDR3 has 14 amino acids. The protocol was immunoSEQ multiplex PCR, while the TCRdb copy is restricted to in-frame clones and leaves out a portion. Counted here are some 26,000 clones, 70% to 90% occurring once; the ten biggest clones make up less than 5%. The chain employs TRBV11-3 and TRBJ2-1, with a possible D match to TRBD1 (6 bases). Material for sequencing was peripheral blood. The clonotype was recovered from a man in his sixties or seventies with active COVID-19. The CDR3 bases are TGTGCCAGCAGCCAAGGGGGTGTAGGGAATGAGCAGTTCTTC. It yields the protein CASSQGGVGNEQFF.